A single sample gave rise to the 5 T cell receptor beta chains below, sequenced in a study of cytomegalovirus exposure and HLA in healthy donors (dated by TCRdb to the late 2010s). Libraries were prepared through the immunoSEQ multiplex PCR assay. For the multiplex PCR, a mixture combining 60 forward primers for TCR Vbeta segments and 13 reverse primers for TCR Jbeta segments was used. The source is immuneACCESS, and TCRdb retained only in-frame sequences with V and J called. Part of the clones is not carried over; for the studies checked, unresolved V genes explain less than half of this, and the remainder is unexplained. Here the sample has 100,000 or so clones; approximately 85% occur a single time. About 4.3% of the sample belongs to the ten largest clones. What was sequenced was PBMCs. The source of these receptors is a man aged 25 to 40 in good health and CMV-seronegative.

J is TRBJ1-1 and V is TRBV6-5; D call uncertain. Germline V lookup: CDR1 MNHEY, CDR2 SVGAGI. V was trimmed by 6 bases and J by 1 base, leaving 12 bases between them. The CDR3 extends over 14 amino acids. The CDR3 coding sequence is TGTGCCAGCAGAGTACAGAACGAGAACACTGAAGCTTTCTTT. It translates to CASRVQNENTEAFF.

The J gene is TRBJ1-1, the V gene TRBV10-2; perhaps TRBD1 as D (6 bases). The ends were cut back, 5 bases at V and 8 bases at J, with 12 bases in the middle. CDR3 length equals 12 residues. Germline V CDR1 and CDR2: WSHSY, SAAADI. CDR3 sequence reads: CASSTGIVEAFF. CDR3 in DNA: TGCGCCAGCAGTACAGGGATTGTGGAAGCTTTCTTT.

This chain links TRBV6-4 with TRBJ2-7; D perhaps matches TRBD2 (7 bases). The germline V and J ends were trimmed by 8 bases and 5 bases, with 19 bases remaining between them. Per germline, CDR1 MRHNA and CDR2 SNTAGT. The CDR3 has 14 amino acids. The CDR3 loop reads CASPLRGGADEQYF. CDR3 DNA: TGTGCCAGCCCACTGAGGGGGGGGGCGGACGAGCAGTACTTC.

This sequence joins TRBV5-4 and TRBJ1-5, with D tentatively TRBD1 (5 bases). Trimming took 1 base from V and 3 from J, leaving 8 bases between them. This CDR3 is 14 amino acids long. Germline lookup yields CDR1 SGHNT and CDR2 YYREEE (reference sequence). In DNA form, the CDR3 reads TGTGCCAGCAGCTTGCCGGGGGTCAATCAGCCCCAGCATTTT. Amino acids: CASSLPGVNQPQHF.

V gene TRBV4-2 combines with J gene TRBJ2-1; 7 bases match TRBD1. The CDR3 totals 17 residues. Germline CDR1 is LGHNA and CDR2 is YNFKEQ. The ends lost 4 bases at V and 2 bases at J; junction bases unmatched: 11. The CDR3 loop is CASSRDPPGQPYNEQFF. For the CDR3, the DNA is TGTGCCAGCAGCCGGGATCCTCCGGGACAGCCCTACAATGAGCAGTTCTTC.